Included here is one TCR beta chain sequence, with context. Its antigen is not known. These data come from a study of OX40 agonist ivuxolimab in advanced cancers. Study context: Patients received intravenous ivuxolimab every 2 weeks at 0.01 to 10 mg/kg. Overall study results and limits: There was clonal expansion of CD4+ and CD8+ blood T cells by week 6 at 0.1 to 3.0 mg/kg.

Data came from immunoSEQ multiplex PCR; TCRdb stores just in-frame clones and leaves some out. In the table there are 42,000 or so clones, 70% to 90% of which are singletons. Germline V gene lookup returns CDR1 GTSNPN and CDR2 SVGIG (reference sequence). There are 12 residues in the CDR3. V was trimmed by 4 bases and J by 7 bases, leaving 13 bases between them. The clonotype was recovered from an adult with an advanced solid tumor such as melanoma, head and neck, liver or kidney cancer. This chain connects TRBV30 to TRBJ1-1; possible D gene TRBD1, 5 bases. Sample: CD4+ or CD8+ T cells sorted from blood, taken in a trial of the OX40 agonist ivuxolimab. The CDR3 DNA reads as TGTGCCTGGAAACCTCAGGGAGGTGAAGCTTTCTTT. Protein product: CAWKPQGGEAFF.